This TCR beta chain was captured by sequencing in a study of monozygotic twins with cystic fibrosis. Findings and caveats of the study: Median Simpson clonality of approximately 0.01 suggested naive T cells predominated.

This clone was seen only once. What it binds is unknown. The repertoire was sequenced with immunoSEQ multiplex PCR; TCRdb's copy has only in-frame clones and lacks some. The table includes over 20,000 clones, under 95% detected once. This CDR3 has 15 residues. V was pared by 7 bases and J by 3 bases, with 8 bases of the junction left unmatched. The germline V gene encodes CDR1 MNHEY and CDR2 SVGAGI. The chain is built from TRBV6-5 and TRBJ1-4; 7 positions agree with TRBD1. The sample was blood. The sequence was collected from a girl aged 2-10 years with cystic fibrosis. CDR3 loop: CASTFTGAPNEKLFF. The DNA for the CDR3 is TGTGCCAGCACCTTCACAGGGGCGCCTAATGAAAAACTGTTTTTT.